Following are 13 T cell receptor beta chains from one sample sequenced in a study of PD-1 blockade in classical Hodgkin lymphoma. The time point here: cycle 4 day 1 (C4D1), after less than 7 weeks of nivolumab. Each and every patient relapsed after autologous stem cell transplantation, and patients got differing brentuximab vedotin exposure. The data were produced by immunoSEQ multiplex PCR, yet TCRdb's version contains in-frame clones alone and is incomplete. The sample shows approximately 61,000 clones, around 90% of them seen only once. This specimen consisted of peripheral blood mononuclear cells (PBMCs), obtained before the fourth cycle of nivolumab. The receptors stem from a human donor with classical Hodgkin lymphoma.

This clone is a singleton in its sample. The chain employs TRBV19 and TRBJ2-7, with 7 bases matching TRBD1. Germline CDR1 and CDR2: LNHDA and SQIVND (reference sequence). Trimming at V came to 8 bases and at J to 0 bases, leaving 10 bases not matched to a gene. The CDR3 runs 15 residues. The CDR3 is CASGAQGSGSYEQYF. CDR3 sequence (DNA): TGTGCCAGTGGTGCACAGGGGAGCGGCTCCTACGAGCAGTACTTC.

The chain couples TRBV7-2 to TRBJ2-7; 8 bases line up with TRBD2. V gave up 4 bases and J gave up 1 base; unmatched junction bases: 15. The germline V gene has CDR1 SGHTA and CDR2 FQGNSA. The length of the CDR3 is 18 residues. The CDR3 loop reads CASSYEGRPGLGSYEQYF. The CDR3 DNA reads TGTGCCAGCAGCTATGAGGGACGACCGGGACTAGGTTCCTACGAGCAGTACTTC.

This sequence joins TRBV11-1 and TRBJ2-7; D is unresolved. V was trimmed by 1 base and J by 2 bases, leaving 3 bases between them. Germline CDR1 reads SGHAT; CDR2 reads FQDESV (reference sequence). The CDR3 is 12 residues long. The CDR3 DNA reads TGTGCCAGCAGCTTAGACACCTACGAGCAGTACTTC. The encoded protein is CASSLDTYEQYF.

The chain uses TRBV5-1 and TRBJ2-7; D may match TRBD1 or TRBD2 (5 bases each). This CDR3 is built from 15 residues. Germline values: CDR1 SGHRS, CDR2 YFSETQ. Trimming removed 0 bases from V and 0 bases from J, with 10 bases in between. The CDR3 DNA is TGCGCCAGCAGCTTGGCCCCAGGGAGCTCCTACGAGCAGTACTTC. Protein product: CASSLAPGSSYEQYF.

This clone was counted once. This chain connects TRBV5-4 to TRBJ1-6; maybe TRBD1 (5 bases). The germline gives CDR1 SGHNT, CDR2 YYREEE (reference sequence). V lost 7 bases, J lost 8 bases, and 22 bases lay in between. There are 16 residues in the CDR3. The CDR3 nucleotides read TGTGCCAGCGGTACGCCCTCGGGACCGAAAGATTCACCCCTCCACTTT. Its translation: CASGTPSGPKDSPLHF.

The chain carries TRBV28 and TRBJ2-7; 7 bases align to TRBD1. J was trimmed by 3 bases and V by 4 bases; bases with no gene match: 12. In germline, CDR1 is MDHEN, CDR2 SYDVKM. This CDR3 comprises 16 residues. The CDR3 sequence is CASSSRDSTNYYEQYF. CDR3 nucleotides: TGTGCCAGCAGTTCCCGGGACAGCACTAACTACTACGAGCAGTACTTC.

J is TRBJ2-7 and V is TRBV5-1, with 10 bases fitting TRBD2. V dropped 0 bases and J dropped 0; count of bases not matched to a gene: 3. Germline V lookup: CDR1 SGHRS, CDR2 YFSETQ. The length of the CDR3 is 16 residues. In nucleotides, the CDR3 is TGCGCCAGCAGCTTGGTTAGCGGGGGGAGCTCCTACGAGCAGTACTTC. Translation gives CASSLVSGGSSYEQYF.

The J gene is TRBJ1-6, the V gene TRBV6-6; 10 positions match TRBD1. Germline V gives CDR1 MNHNY, CDR2 SVGAGI (reference sequence). With V trimmed by 7 bases and J by 12 bases, 9 bases remained unmatched. The CDR3 is 14 residues long. CDR3 sequence: CASIDETGGLPLHF. For the CDR3, the DNA is TGTGCCAGCATCGATGAGACAGGGGGCTTACCCCTCCACTTT.

The chain recombines TRBV5-6 with TRBJ1-2; tentative D call: TRBD1 (5 bases). Germline loops: CDR1 SGHDT, CDR2 YYEEEE. The CDR3 runs to 13 residues. Trimming stripped 0 bases from V and 6 bases from J, with 9 bases between. The CDR3 bases are TGTGCCAGCAGCTTGGGACAGTTGGATGGCTACACCTTC. This sequence encodes CASSLGQLDGYTF.

The rearrangement links TRBV25-1 to TRBJ2-5; 9 bases line up with TRBD2. The germline gives CDR1 MGHDK, CDR2 SYGVNS. Trimming took 6 bases from V and 9 from J; bases not matched to a gene: 14. The CDR3 loop spans 15 amino acids. The CDR3 protein is CASSRGTSPVQAQYF. The DNA for the CDR3 is TGTGCCAGCAGCAGGGGGACTAGCCCGGTTCAGGCCCAGTACTTC.

This clone has only a few counts. The chain is built from TRBV11-3 and TRBJ1-6; D remains unclear. V was pared by 1 base and J by 7 bases, with 5 bases between. Germline values: CDR1 SGHNT, CDR2 YENEEA. This CDR3 has 13 amino acids. The CDR3 DNA reads TGTGCCAGCAGCTTAGGTAGAAATTCACCCCTCCACTTT. Encoded protein: CASSLGRNSPLHF.

The chain carries TRBV5-1 and TRBJ1-6; TRBD1 is a possible D gene (6 bases). CDR3 size: 14 residues. Deletions cut 1 base from V and 9 bases from J, with 11 bases between. The germline CDR1 and CDR2 sequences are SGHRS and YFSETQ. The CDR3 region is CASSLLTQGSPLHF. CDR3 DNA: TGCGCCAGCAGCTTGTTGACACAGGGTTCACCCCTCCACTTT.

The chain joins TRBV7-8 to TRBJ2-5; perhaps TRBD1 as D (6 bases). With 2 bases removed from V and 6 bases from J, the gap between germline ends came to 19 bases. The CDR3 contains 16 residues. Germline CDR1 is SGHVS and CDR2 is FQNEAQ. The DNA for the CDR3 is TGTGCCAGCAGCTTAATTCAACAGGGAATTAGGAAGACCCAGTACTTC. This codes for CASSLIQQGIRKTQYF. The full variable domain, in which reference TRBV7-8 and TRBJ2-5 provide the parts outside the CDR3, is GAGVSQSPRYKVAKRGQDVALRCDPISGHVSLFWYQQALGQGPEFLTYFQNEAQLDKSGLPSDRFFAERPEGSVSTLKIQRTQQEDSAVYLCASSLIQQGIRKTQYFGPGTRLLVL.